The 4 T cell receptor beta chains presented below share a single source sample, sequenced in a study of cytomegalovirus exposure and HLA in healthy donors. The PCR was carried out with 60 Vbeta primers and 13 Jbeta primers. Some clones are missing from TCRdb's copy, which holds only in-frame ones; the method was immunoSEQ multiplex PCR. Of over 95,000 clones in the sample, 65% to 80% were seen once. Sample: PBMCs. The receptors derive from a man in his forties in good health and CMV-seropositive.

This chain uses TRBV5-1 with TRBJ2-7, with TRBD2 as a possible D gene (6 bases). The CDR3 has 15 residues. V was shortened by 4 bases and J by 4 bases, with 18 bases between the two germline ends. Germline V lookup: CDR1 SGHRS, CDR2 YFSETQ. The CDR3 sequence is CASSTGRYGGYEQYF. In DNA, the CDR3 is TGCGCCAGCAGCACAGGCCGCTACGGAGGGTACGAGCAGTACTTC.

The chain couples TRBV5-4 to TRBJ1-1; a possible D gene is TRBD1 (6 bases). Germline V gene sequence: CDR1 SGHNT, CDR2 YYREEE (reference sequence). The CDR3 is made up of 15 amino acids. Trimming pared 4 bases from V and 1 base from J, leaving 14 bases between. This CDR3 is CASSSNRVENTEAFF. The CDR3 nucleotides read TGTGCCAGCAGCAGCAACAGGGTGGAGAACACTGAAGCTTTCTTT.

CDR3 region: CASISEGTGDHEQYF. For the CDR3, the DNA is TGTGCCAGCATCTCGGAAGGGACAGGGGATCACGAGCAGTACTTC. V and J are TRBV6-5 and TRBJ2-7; TRBD1 matches 10 bases. Germline CDR1 and CDR2: MNHEY and SVGAGI. The V segment lost 7 bases and the J segment 5 bases; nucleotides outside the gene matches: 11. This CDR3 is 15 amino acids long.

V gene TRBV7-8 combines with J gene TRBJ1-4, with D possibly TRBD1 on 5 matching bases. The DNA end lines up better with TRBJ2-2; the J call may be wrong. CDR3 length equals 15 residues. Germline CDR1 and CDR2: SGHVS and FQNEAQ. The chain's CDR3 is CASSGKAGRSTELFF. The CDR3 DNA is TGTGCCAGCAGCGGAAAAGCAGGGCGTTCCACGGAGCTGTTTTTT.